Following are 21 T cell receptor beta chains from one sample sequenced in a study of T cell responses to AZD1222 COVID-19 vaccine (dated by TCRdb to the early 2020s). In light of the paper, this sample's time point label describes: baseline before first vaccination. The library was produced with the immunoSEQ multiplex PCR assay. TCRdb obtained this table from immuneACCESS and retained in-frame rearrangements with V and J assigned. These tables miss some clones; where compared with another copy, unresolved V genes account for less than half of the shortfall, and the remainder is unexplained. The table for this sample lists more than 95,000 clones; approximately 90% of them were counted only once. Around 7% of the sample lies in the top ten. Sequenced here: peripheral blood, sampled on day 0 of AZD1222 vaccination. The receptors originated from an adult in good health.

The chain's CDR3 is CASSEARGLSLDEQYF. Written as DNA, the CDR3 is TGTGCCAGCAGTGAAGCGCGGGGACTTTCCTTGGACGAGCAGTACTTC. The V call is TRBV2, the J call TRBJ2-7, with D possibly matching TRBD2 (6 bases). Looked up from germline, CDR1 is SNHLY and CDR2 is FYNNEI. V lost 0 bases and J 5 bases, leaving 17 bases between the germline ends. This CDR3 contains 16 residues.

J is TRBJ2-5 and V is TRBV7-6; 10 nucleotides agree with TRBD2. From germline, CDR1 is SGHVS and CDR2 FNYEAQ. This CDR3 is 16 amino acids long. J lost 4 bases, V lost 6 bases, and 11 bases had no gene match. The DNA of the CDR3 is TGTGCCAGCAGTTCTACTAGCGGGGTCTTAAGAGAGACCCAGTACTTC. Its protein product is CASSSTSGVLRETQYF.

This rearrangement joins TRBV2 to TRBJ2-1; D tentatively fits TRBD1 or TRBD2 (5 bases each). V gave up 3 bases and J gave up 7 bases, with 16 bases separating them. There are 15 residues in the CDR3. CDR1 is SNHLY, CDR2 FYNNEI, per germline. The CDR3 DNA sequence: TGTGCCAGCAGTGAGTGGGGGACCACACCAAATGAGCAGTTCTTC. This translates into CASSEWGTTPNEQFF.

This sequence joins TRBV5-1 and TRBJ2-5; no reliable D call. In germline, CDR1 is SGHRS, CDR2 YFSETQ. V was pared by 0 bases and J by 2 bases, with 8 bases between. The CDR3 contains 14 residues. CDR3 DNA sequence: TGCGCCAGCAGCTTGGTTTTACAGCAAGAGACCCAGTACTTC. The encoded protein is CASSLVLQQETQYF.

V is TRBV18 and J is TRBJ1-6, with D maybe TRBD1 (6 bases). Germline-derived CDR1 and CDR2 are KGHSH and LQKENI. The CDR3 spans 15 residues. Trimming left V 6 bases short and J 7 bases short, with 16 bases between. CDR3: CASSSGQTQNSPLHF. As DNA, the CDR3 is TGTGCCAGCTCGTCTGGACAGACCCAAAATTCACCCCTCCACTTT. Full variable domain (outside the CDR3, taken from reference TRBV18 and TRBJ1-6): NAGVMQNPRHLVRRRGQEARLRCSPMKGHSHVYWYRQLPEEGLKFMVYLQKENIIDESGMPKERFSAEFPKEGPSILRIQQVVRGDSAAYFCASSSGQTQNSPLHFGNGTRLTVT.

This chain links TRBV10-3 with TRBJ1-2; tentative D call: TRBD1 (5 bases). Germline V lookup: CDR1 ENHRY, CDR2 SYGVKD. The V and J ends lost 2 bases and 8 bases respectively, with 21 bases between them. This CDR3 spans 16 amino acids. CDR3 sequence reads: CAISENPRDADRGYTF. CDR3 bases: TGTGCCATCAGTGAGAACCCCCGGGACGCGGATCGAGGCTACACCTTC.

This chain joins TRBV7-2 and TRBJ2-5, with 7 bases identical to TRBD1. CDR1 SGHTA and CDR2 FQGNSA come from the germline V gene. This CDR3 contains 16 residues. The V and J ends lost 1 base and 5 bases, in that order; junction bases with no gene match: 10. The CDR3 nucleotides are TGTGCCAGCAGCTTAGGGTGGGACAGAAATGGGGAGACCCAGTACTTC. Its translation is CASSLGWDRNGETQYF.

This clone was detected only a few times. The chain carries TRBV23-1 and TRBJ2-3; D assignment may be TRBD1 or TRBD2 (5 bases each). TRBV23-1 is classed as an ORF, of uncertain function. V lost 2 bases, J lost 2 bases, and 35 bases lay in between. This CDR3 region has 23 residues. The CDR3 here is CASSQLYPPLFPGANLHTDTQYF. CDR3 nucleotide sequence: TGCGCCAGCAGTCAACTTTATCCTCCCTTATTCCCCGGGGCTAATCTCCACACAGATACGCAGTATTTT.

The chain couples TRBV5-1 to TRBJ2-1, with 9 bases aligning to TRBD2. V shed 5 bases and J 8 bases; nucleotides not matched to a gene: 8. Per germline, CDR1 SGHRS and CDR2 YFSETQ. The CDR3 has 14 amino acids. CDR3 in amino acids: CASSPLAGRDEQFF. The CDR3 nucleotides read TGCGCCAGCAGTCCCCTAGCGGGGCGGGATGAGCAGTTCTTC.

V is TRBV10-3 and J is TRBJ1-1, with a possible D match to TRBD1 (5 bases). V lost 3 bases, J lost 1 base, and 12 bases lay in between. Germline V gene lookup returns CDR1 ENHRY and CDR2 SYGVKD. The CDR3 spans 15 residues. The DNA for the CDR3 is TGTGCCATCAGTGATTCCAAAAGGGGGAACACTGAAGCTTTCTTT. Protein sequence: CAISDSKRGNTEAFF.

The J gene is TRBJ2-1, the V gene TRBV4-1; maybe TRBD2 (5 bases). Trimming took off 1 base at V and 4 bases at J, with 14 bases between the two ends. The germline CDR1 and CDR2 sequences are MGHRA and YSYEKL. The CDR3 spans 16 residues. This CDR3 is CASSQVGSGGYNEQFF. CDR3 nucleotide sequence: TGCGCCAGCAGCCAAGTTGGGAGTGGAGGATACAATGAGCAGTTCTTC.

The V and J genes are TRBV7-2 and TRBJ2-3; tentative D call: TRBD2 (6 bases). This CDR3 comprises 16 residues. V lost 6 bases to trimming and J lost 0 bases, with 16 bases between them. Germline CDR1 SGHTA, CDR2 FQGNSA. The CDR3 sequence: CASRRRAGGSTDTQYF. Written as DNA, the CDR3 is TGTGCCAGCAGGAGACGTGCCGGGGGTAGCACAGATACGCAGTATTTT.

The gene calls are TRBV5-1 and TRBJ1-6; D gene unclear. This CDR3 comprises 17 residues. The germline V gene has CDR1 SGHRS and CDR2 YFSETQ. Trimming removed 0 bases at V and 2 bases at J, with 12 bases between. The DNA of the CDR3 is TGCGCCAGCAGCTTGGCCGGCAGGACCGCCTATAATTCACCCCTCCACTTT. Its translation is CASSLAGRTAYNSPLHF.

The chain uses TRBV7-2 and TRBJ1-1, with no clear D. Looked up from germline, CDR1 is SGHTA and CDR2 is FQGNSA. V lost 5 bases, J lost 0 bases, and 10 bases lay in between. This CDR3 comprises 14 residues. The CDR3 sequence: CASSPRLMNTEAFF. CDR3 coding DNA: TGTGCCAGCAGCCCCAGGCTGATGAACACTGAAGCTTTCTTT. Using reference TRBV7-2 and TRBJ1-1 for the parts outside the CDR3, the full variable domain is GAGVSQSPSNKVTEKGKDVELRCDPISGHTALYWYRQSLGQGLEFLIYFQGNSAPDKSGLPSDRFSAERTGGSVSTLTIQRTQQEDSAVYLCASSPRLMNTEAFFGQGTRLTVV.

This clone has just one count. The gene calls are TRBV9 and TRBJ2-7; TRBD2 matches at 10 bases. This CDR3 is built from 15 residues. Looked up from germline, CDR1 is SGDLS and CDR2 is YYNGEE. V was pared by 3 bases and J by 3 bases, with 6 bases of the junction left unmatched. The CDR3 spells CASSGTSGDNYEQYF. Written as DNA, the CDR3 is TGTGCCAGCAGCGGAACTAGCGGGGATAACTACGAGCAGTACTTC.

The chain has TRBV7-9 and TRBJ2-1, with unresolved D. The length of the CDR3 is 14 residues. Germline CDR1 is SEHNR and CDR2 is FQNEAQ (reference sequence). V lost 4 bases and J 3 bases, leaving 10 bases between the germline ends. In DNA form, the CDR3 reads TGTGCCAGCAGCTCGTGGGCGAGCTACAATGAGCAGTTCTTC. Its protein product is CASSSWASYNEQFF.

In this sample, this clone turned up a few times. The gene calls are TRBV28 and TRBJ1-1; 7 nucleotides align to TRBD1. V lost 3 bases, J lost 4 bases, and 5 bases stayed unmatched. In germline, CDR1 is MDHEN, CDR2 SYDVKM. The CDR3 consists of 14 residues. For the CDR3, the DNA is TGTGCCAGCAGTTTCCCAAACAGGGGCACTGAAGCTTTCTTT. Protein product: CASSFPNRGTEAFF.

The chain has TRBV4-1 and TRBJ1-2; D remains unclear. The CDR3 spans 16 residues. V dropped 3 bases and J dropped 5 bases, with 19 bases sitting between them. Germline assignment: CDR1 MGHRA and CDR2 YSYEKL. The DNA of the CDR3 is TGCGCCAGCAGCCAGCCTACGGAGCTTCATCGGTATGGCTACACCTTC. Residues: CASSQPTELHRYGYTF.

The CDR3 reads CASRLGNTIYF. The CDR3 DNA is TGTGCCAGCAGGCTTGGAAACACCATATATTTT. The rearrangement links TRBV2 to TRBJ1-3; the D is unclear. CDR1 is SNHLY, CDR2 FYNNEI, per germline. V dropped 6 bases and J dropped 3 bases, with 3 bases sitting between them. CDR3 size: 11 residues. The entire variable domain, with the rest obtained from reference TRBV2 and TRBJ1-3, is as follows: EPEVTQTPSHQVTQMGQEVILRCVPISNHLYFYWYRQILGQKVEFLVSFYNNEISEKSEIFDDQFSVERPDGSNFTLKIRSTKLEDSAMYFCASRLGNTIYFGEGSWLTVV.

The chain couples TRBV24-1 to TRBJ2-2; 9 bases map to TRBD1. Per the germline V gene, CDR1 is KGHDR and CDR2 is SFDVKD. The CDR3 totals 16 residues. After removal of 1 base from V and 6 bases from J, the junction contained 5 bases not matched to a gene. The CDR3 reads CATSDFPGQGPGELFF. The DNA for the CDR3 is TGTGCCACCAGTGATTTCCCGGGACAGGGTCCCGGGGAGCTGTTTTTT.

This chain uses TRBV28 with TRBJ2-1; D is unresolved. The CDR3 extends over 13 amino acids. Germline CDR1 and CDR2: MDHEN and SYDVKM. Between the trimmed V and J ends, which lost 2 bases and 6 bases, there was a span of 8 bases. The CDR3 bases are TGTGCCAGCAGTTTAAGCCGGCCCAATGAGCAGTTCTTC. Translation: CASSLSRPNEQFF.